This T cell receptor (beta chain) originates from a study of identical twins (TCRdb year 2016). Some background on the complete study: To test whether fetal clonotypes persist, the study used deep sequencing on TCR alpha and beta repertoires from monozygotic twins, unrelated adults of various ages, and cord blood. Replicate twin experiments were performed at different times using different library preparation protocols to rule out contamination. What the study reported, not specific to this receptor: Zero-insertion analyses could be partly confounded by invariant T cells such as MAIT and iNKT, though diverse VJ usage argued against such confounding for most clonotypes. Recombination models systematically underestimated out-of-frame TCR alpha sharing in monozygotic twins but agreed with sharing between unrelated individuals. Because the same donors could not be followed over many years, conclusions were based on cross-sectional statistical analysis. Compared with coincidental sharing between unrelated individuals, out-of-frame TCR alpha sequences shared between twins had an excess of sequences with low generation probability. In beta out-of-frame sequences, excess twin sharing was weaker, because having fewer shared sequences lowered the signal-to-noise ratio. Abundant cord blood beta clonotypes carried fewer insertions; young adult naive repertoires showed a weaker similar trend, while memory repertoires showed none.

All donors were healthy Caucasians. Miltenyi CD45RO+ enrichment and human naive T-cell isolation kits were used to isolate memory (CD45RO+) and naive T cells from PBMC. Note on this clonotype: Its specific antigen is unknown. One base away there is no much larger clone; base qualities are not given.

Library preparation employed 5' RACE. Reads for this sample came from an Illumina HiSeq 2000. Template switching added a universal primer binding site, and the final cDNA carried a unique molecular identifier that allowed TCR cDNA molecules to be counted accurately. First-strand cDNA for TCR alpha and beta chains was synthesized from specific primers in the conserved constant-segment region. To control for contamination, every cDNA library carried two barcodes: a SMART-Mk sample barcode plus Illumina barcodes. TruSeq adapter sequences along with Illumina sample barcodes were introduced in two successive PCR steps. Sequencing of the TCR alpha and beta cDNA libraries was done on the Illumina HiSeq platform using custom primers. Regarding the original processing steps: Unique molecular identifiers were extracted from raw reads with MiGEC, and CDR3 positions were determined with MiXCR. For each individual, recombination models were inferred using an EM algorithm with the repgenHMM and IGoR tools. The analysis of shared clonotypes was done with the tcR package in R, with sharing normalized by the product of cloneset sizes. To study raw recombination without the effects of thymic and clonal selection, out-of-frame nonproductive sequences were analyzed. The public sequencing data were trimmed at Q25 with fastp and processed into clonotypes with MiXCR by TCRdb, which kept only in-frame beta chains. A single entry per CDR3 protein holds the most common genes and DNA from its merged rows. TCRdb, rather than the study authors, made the V and J calls. This sample holds about 200,000 distinct CDR3 sequences; about 11% were observed only once. 9% to 10% of the sample comes from the top ten.

V loses 7 bases at its end and J loses 0 bases; junction bases beyond the gene matches: 12. The CDR3 runs 16 residues from the cysteine to the phenylalanine. The sequence is cut down to CDR3 DNA, 48 bases in frame from base 1. In the germline V gene, CDR1 corresponds to MNHEY and CDR2 to SVGEGT. This TCR was recovered from a man aged 50 or older in good health. Sequencing was carried out using memory T cells sorted from blood. The cell subset or site label, read with the paper, signifies: CD45RO+ enriched T cells. The chain joins TRBV6-2 or TRBV6-3 to TRBJ2-7; 7 central nucleotides agree with TRBD2. The CDR3 corresponds to CASNERGGSGSYEQYF. The DNA is as follows: TGTGCCAGCAACGAGAGGGGCGGGAGTGGCTCCTACGAGCAGTACTTC.